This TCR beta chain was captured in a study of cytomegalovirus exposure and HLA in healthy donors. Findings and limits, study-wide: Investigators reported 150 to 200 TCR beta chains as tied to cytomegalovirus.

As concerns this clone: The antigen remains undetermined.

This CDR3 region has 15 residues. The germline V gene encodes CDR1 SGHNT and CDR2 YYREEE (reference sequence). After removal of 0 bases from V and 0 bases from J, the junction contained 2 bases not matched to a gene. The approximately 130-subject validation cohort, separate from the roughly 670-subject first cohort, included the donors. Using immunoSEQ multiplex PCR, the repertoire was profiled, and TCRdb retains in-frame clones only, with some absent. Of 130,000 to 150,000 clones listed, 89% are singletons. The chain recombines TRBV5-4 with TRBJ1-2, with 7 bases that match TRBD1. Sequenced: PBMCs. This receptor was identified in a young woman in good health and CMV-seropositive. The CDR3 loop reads CASSLGGQTNYGYTF. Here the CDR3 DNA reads TGTGCCAGCAGCTTGGGGGGACAGACTAACTATGGCTACACCTTC.